The clone carrying this T cell receptor beta chain was seen at least ten times. Its antigen is not identified. The CDR3 sequence is 13 residues long. Germline V gene data show CDR1 as LNHNV and CDR2 as YYDKDF (reference sequence). V was shortened by 2 bases and J by 12 bases, with 15 bases between the two germline ends. The data stem from a study of human T cells and chemical hapten exposure. Study information: Patients, largely female, had alopecia areata, totalis or universalis.

Regarding the study as a whole: Significantly more large CDR3 similarity clusters were formed by expanded TCRs than by controls.

The library tagged individual cDNA molecules with unique molecular identifiers. MiXCR, run by TCRdb on the RACE reads, gives a single entry per CDR3 protein. This table holds around 130,000 distinct CDR3 sequences, approximately 10% found once. This sample's time point: patch test 3, about 24 weeks after DPC sensitization. Treatment indicated: therapeutic diphenylcyclopropenone sensitization with weekly scalp DPC. Alopecia patients, 18 to 70 years old and DPC-suitable, served as donors. This sample comprised whole blood, obtained in connection with sensitization to the hapten diphenylcyclopropenone (DPC). The chain uses TRBV15 and TRBJ2-3; TRBD2 is a possible D gene (6 bases). The source of this sequence is a woman aged 45-59 years with alopecia areata. Some clones in this sample may be carry-over from other donors' samples. The CDR3: CATSRRRDPPQYF. DNA for the CDR3: TGTGCCACCAGCAGACGGCGGGACCCTCCACAGTATTTT. The variable domain in full, with the rest retrieved from reference TRBV15 and TRBJ2-3, is DAMVIQNPRYQVTQFGKPVTLSCSQTLNHNVMYWYQQKSSQAPKLLFHYYDKDFNNEADTPDNFQSRRPNTSFCFLDIRSPGLGDTAMYLCATSRRRDPPQYFGPGTRLTVL.